One sample yielded the 30 T cell receptor beta chains listed below, sequenced in a study of shared clonotypes between healthy human individuals (dated by TCRdb to 2018 to 2020). Receptor amplification or capture employed the immunoSEQ multiplex PCR assay. TCRdb stores this immuneACCESS table with in-frame sequences only. Part of the clones is absent; in the studies checked, under half of the shortfall reflects unresolved V genes, and no reason is known for the rest. The sample table lists approximately 700,000 clones, around 73% of them with a count of one. The top ten hold 1.5% to 2% of the sample. Sequencing was done on a sample of memory CD4+ T cells sorted from blood. Interpreted using the paper, the cell subset or site label stands for: CD45RA-negative fraction. The receptors shown here come from a woman aged 25 to 45 in good health.

This chain uses TRBV27 with TRBJ1-1; 7 bases align to TRBD1. This CDR3 comprises 14 residues. Trimming at V came to 4 bases and at J to 5 bases, leaving 7 bases not matched to a gene. Germline CDR1 is MNHEY and CDR2 is SMNVEV (reference sequence). CDR3 DNA: TGTGCCAGCAGTTCAAGGGGGCGCGGTACTGAAGCTTTCTTT. This sequence encodes CASSSRGRGTEAFF.

This clone was counted many times. Here the CDR3 reads CASRVRGDTGELFF. CDR3 nucleotides: TGTGCCAGCAGGGTTAGGGGGGACACCGGGGAGCTGTTTTTT. The chain recombines TRBV6-5 with TRBJ2-2; D is perhaps TRBD1 or TRBD2 (6 bases each). This CDR3 is built from 14 residues. Germline CDR1 reads MNHEY; CDR2 reads SVGAGI. V lost 6 bases and J 3 bases, leaving 11 bases between the germline ends.

V gene TRBV6-5 combines with J gene TRBJ1-1; D remains ambiguous. CDR1 and CDR2 from the germline V gene are MNHEY and SVGAGI. This CDR3 is 13 amino acids long. Between the trimmed V and J ends, which lost 0 bases and 5 bases, there was a span of 7 bases. DNA for the CDR3: TGTGCCAGCAGTTACTCGCCTGGAACTGAAGCTTTCTTT. Amino acids: CASSYSPGTEAFF.

This chain connects TRBV27 to TRBJ2-6; D is possibly TRBD1 (5 bases). Trimming pared 2 bases from V and 4 bases from J, leaving 15 bases between. Germline lookup yields CDR1 MNHEY and CDR2 SMNVEV (reference sequence). The CDR3 is 17 residues long. The CDR3 reads CASSLIYRGPGANVLTF. As DNA, the CDR3 is TGTGCCAGCAGTTTAATCTATAGGGGCCCGGGGGCCAACGTCCTGACTTTC.

This sequence joins TRBV19 and TRBJ1-1; D uncertain. V was cut by 4 bases and J by 1 base, with 13 bases left in between. The CDR3 totals 15 residues. CDR1 is LNHDA, CDR2 SQIVND, per germline (reference sequence). For the CDR3, the DNA is TGTGCCAGTAGTAATTATCGGGTAGCGAACACTGAAGCTTTCTTT. Translating it yields CASSNYRVANTEAFF.

The rearrangement links TRBV29-1 to TRBJ1-2; 10 bases are a match to TRBD1. The CDR3 spans 12 residues. V trimming: 4 bases; J trimming: 7 bases; junction bases outside the gene matches: 3. Germline V lookup: CDR1 SQVTM, CDR2 ANQGSEA. The CDR3 spells CSVGQGAGGYTF. The CDR3, as DNA: TGCAGCGTTGGACAGGGGGCGGGTGGCTACACCTTC.

The chain uses TRBV29-1 and TRBJ2-5; the D is unclear. With 4 bases removed from V and 4 bases from J, the gap between germline ends came to 19 bases. Germline V lookup: CDR1 SQVTM, CDR2 ANQGSEA. CDR3 length: 15 residues. The CDR3 DNA reads TGCAGCGTTGTGGGTGAGCGATCAACGGGAGAGACCCAGTACTTC. Protein product: CSVVGERSTGETQYF.

This clone was detected only a few times. The chain recombines TRBV29-1 with TRBJ2-5; 9 bases line up with TRBD1. V was pared by 5 bases and J by 5 bases, with 6 bases of the junction left unmatched. The V gene's germline CDR1 is SQVTM and CDR2 ANQGSEA. This CDR3 is 13 amino acids long. The chain's CDR3 is CSVPGQGLETQYF. The CDR3 bases are TGCAGCGTTCCGGGACAGGGATTGGAGACCCAGTACTTC.

The rearrangement joins TRBV5-4 to TRBJ1-4; 9 bases fit TRBD1. The J segment lost 6 bases and the V segment lost 4 bases, leaving 4 bases of the junction unmatched. The CDR3 runs to 14 residues. In germline, CDR1 is SGHNT, CDR2 YYREEE (reference sequence). CDR3: CASSVGQGDEKLFF. CDR3 nucleotides: TGTGCCAGCAGCGTGGGACAGGGAGATGAAAAACTGTTTTTT. Using reference TRBV5-4 and TRBJ1-4 for the parts outside the CDR3, the full variable domain is ETGVTQSPTHLIKTRGQQVTLRCSSQSGHNTVSWYQQALGQGPQFIFQYYREEENGRGNFPPRFSGLQFPNYSSELNVNALELDDSALYLCASSVGQGDEKLFFGSGTQLSVL.

The chain uses TRBV5-4 and TRBJ2-1; 9 nucleotides align to TRBD2. The CDR3 contains 12 residues. V shed 4 bases and J 13 bases; nucleotides not matched to a gene: 6. The germline V gene encodes CDR1 SGHNT and CDR2 YYREEE (reference sequence). The CDR3 sequence is CASSISGGIQFF. In nucleotides, the CDR3 is TGTGCCAGCAGCATTAGCGGGGGAATCCAGTTCTTC.

The J gene is TRBJ1-1, the V gene TRBV7-9; D is perhaps TRBD1 (6 bases). The germline V and J ends were trimmed by 3 bases and 5 bases, with 19 bases remaining between them. The CDR3 consists of 16 residues. Germline V lookup: CDR1 SEHNR, CDR2 FQNEAQ (reference sequence). The CDR3 DNA sequence: TGTGCCAGCAGCTTGGACAGTTCAATGTTAGGGACTGAAGCTTTCTTT. This sequence encodes CASSLDSSMLGTEAFF.

Here the CDR3 DNA reads TGTGCCAGCAGCTCAACCGGGCCTATTTTGGCCGGGGAGCTGTTTTTT. Protein product: CASSSTGPILAGELFF. This chain connects TRBV5-6 to TRBJ2-2, with D hard to call. Germline lookup yields CDR1 SGHDT and CDR2 YYEEEE. The length of the CDR3 is 16 residues. Trimming removed 3 bases from V and 6 bases from J, with 18 bases in between.

The chain joins TRBV28 to TRBJ2-3; no firm D call. This CDR3 has 14 amino acids. The germline V gene encodes CDR1 MDHEN and CDR2 SYDVKM. The V end lost 4 bases, the J end lost 0 bases, and 8 bases lay between the germline ends. The CDR3 is CASSWAASTDTQYF. CDR3 coding DNA: TGTGCCAGCAGTTGGGCGGCGAGCACAGATACGCAGTATTTT.

A word on this clone: This specimen includes other DNA sequences encoding the same CDR3. V gene TRBV15 combines with J gene TRBJ2-7; D perhaps matches TRBD2 (6 bases). Trimming took off 1 base at V and 2 bases at J, with 9 bases between the two ends. The germline gives CDR1 LNHNV, CDR2 YYDKDF (reference sequence). The CDR3 contains 14 residues. The CDR3 bases are TGTGCCACCAGCAGAGTGTCGGGGGCCTACGAGCAGTACTTC. Encoded protein: CATSRVSGAYEQYF.

V and J are TRBV5-1 and TRBJ1-5, with D tentatively TRBD1 (6 bases). This CDR3 comprises 15 residues. V shed 0 bases and J shed 5 bases, with 12 bases lying between them. Germline CDR1 reads SGHRS; CDR2 reads YFSETQ. The DNA of the CDR3 is TGCGCCAGCAGCTTGGACGGCAGGGGTGATCAGCCCCAGCATTTT. This encodes CASSLDGRGDQPQHF.

V gene TRBV9 combines with J gene TRBJ2-1; D uncertain. The V and J ends lost 2 bases and 8 bases respectively, with 14 bases between them. CDR3 length: 14 residues. Germline loops: CDR1 SGDLS, CDR2 YYNGEE. CDR3 DNA: TGTGCCAGCAGCGTCGGGCCTGGCGGCGATGAGCAGTTCTTC. Translated: CASSVGPGGDEQFF.

This clone was recorded at least ten times. The chain recombines TRBV4-2 with TRBJ1-1; D unclear. Germline V lookup: CDR1 LGHNA, CDR2 YNFKEQ. V lost 1 base to trimming and J lost 1 base, with 4 bases between them. This CDR3 has 13 amino acids. CDR3 coding DNA: TGTGCCAGCAGCCAAGTATCGAACACTGAAGCTTTCTTT. Amino acid sequence: CASSQVSNTEAFF.

The chain combines TRBV5-1 with TRBJ2-3, with 10 positions matching TRBD1. Germline V lookup: CDR1 SGHRS, CDR2 YFSETQ. The CDR3 is made up of 17 amino acids. V trimming: 0 bases; J trimming: 3 bases; junction bases outside the gene matches: 7. CDR3 region: CASSLVGSGQGTDTQYF. CDR3 nucleotide sequence: TGCGCCAGCAGCTTGGTCGGGTCGGGACAGGGGACAGATACGCAGTATTTT.

The chain has TRBV5-5 and TRBJ2-7, with D maybe TRBD2 (6 bases). This CDR3 comprises 15 residues. V was trimmed by 2 bases and J by 3 bases, leaving 15 bases between them. Germline assignment: CDR1 SGHKS and CDR2 YYEKEE (reference sequence). The CDR3 nucleotides read TGTGCCAGCAGCTTTTCCCCTAGCGCCAACTACGAGCAGTACTTC. As protein: CASSFSPSANYEQYF.

Regarding this clone: Given a far larger clone just one base away, this is likely a sequencing read error. The sample has other DNA sequences that encode this CDR3 too. The chain couples TRBV10-3 to TRBJ2-3, with D perhaps given as TRBD1 or TRBD2 (5 bases each). Germline lookup yields CDR1 ENHRY and CDR2 SYGVKD. The CDR3 is 14 residues long. V lost 4 bases to trimming and J lost 2 bases, with 10 bases between them. The chain's CDR3 is CAISGGGFTDTQYF. In DNA, the CDR3 is TGTGCCATCAGTGGTGGGGGATTCACAGATACGCAGTATTTT.

V gene TRBV19 combines with J gene TRBJ1-1, with TRBD1 as a possible D gene (6 bases). Germline CDR1 reads LNHDA; CDR2 reads SQIVND (reference sequence). The length of the CDR3 is 13 residues. The V end was cut by 8 bases, the J end by 0 bases, with 10 bases between. The CDR3 nucleotides are TGTGCCAGTGGGGACAAAATGAACACTGAAGCTTTCTTT. Its protein is CASGDKMNTEAFF. The complete variable domain, with remaining parts taken from reference TRBV19 and TRBJ1-1, reads DGGITQSPKYLFRKEGQNVTLSCEQNLNHDAMYWYRQDPGQGLRLIYYSQIVNDFQKGDIAEGYSVSREKKESFPLTVTSAQKNPTAFYLCASGDKMNTEAFFGQGTRLTVV.

The J gene is TRBJ2-7, the V gene TRBV7-8; D perhaps matches TRBD1 (6 bases). Trimming removed 1 base at V and 3 bases at J, with 16 bases between. The germline CDR1 and CDR2 sequences are SGHVS and FQNEAQ. This CDR3 spans 16 amino acids. This CDR3 reads CASSLVGAASHYEQYF. In DNA form, the CDR3 reads TGTGCCAGCAGCTTAGTGGGGGCGGCTAGCCACTACGAGCAGTACTTC.

The V call is TRBV7-6, the J call TRBJ2-7; D uncertain. The V gene lost 1 base and the J gene lost 4 bases, with 14 bases spanning the gap. CDR1 and CDR2 (germline): SGHVS, FNYEAQ. The CDR3 has 15 residues. CDR3 coding DNA: TGTGCCAGCAGCTTAGACCCAGGCGCAGGATACGAGCAGTACTTC. Amino acids: CASSLDPGAGYEQYF.

The chain links TRBV30 to TRBJ2-2; 13 bases are shared with TRBD2. V lost 4 bases, J lost 3 bases, and 11 bases stayed unmatched. The CDR3 is 18 amino acids. Per germline, CDR1 GTSNPN and CDR2 SVGIG (reference sequence). CDR3 amino acids: CAWTGLAGHTPDTGELFF. The DNA for the CDR3 is TGTGCCTGGACGGGACTAGCGGGGCATACTCCGGACACCGGGGAGCTGTTTTTT.

This chain connects TRBV10-3 to TRBJ2-1; 14 bases fit TRBD2. V dropped 5 bases and J dropped 5; count of bases not matched to a gene: 2. The V gene's germline CDR1 is ENHRY and CDR2 SYGVKD. The CDR3 spans 15 residues. This chain's CDR3 is CAISMGLAGDNEQFF. DNA for the CDR3: TGTGCCATCAGTATGGGACTAGCGGGGGACAATGAGCAGTTCTTC.

The chain is built from TRBV6-4 and TRBJ2-3; D uncertain. Germline-derived CDR1 and CDR2 are MRHNA and SNTAGT. The CDR3 is 14 amino acids. The ends were cut back, 2 bases at V and 5 bases at J, with 11 bases in the middle. Here the CDR3 reads CASSDGTALDTQYF. The CDR3 bases are TGTGCCAGCAGTGACGGAACAGCGCTAGATACGCAGTATTTT.

The CDR3 protein is CASSLGGSGRDNEQFF. The CDR3 DNA reads TGTGCCAGCAGCTTAGGGGGTAGCGGGAGGGACAATGAGCAGTTCTTC. V gene TRBV11-3 combines with J gene TRBJ2-1; 11 bases fit TRBD2. J was trimmed by 5 bases and V by 1 base; bases with no gene match: 4. The CDR3 is made up of 16 amino acids. The V gene's germline CDR1 is SGHNT and CDR2 YENEEA.

The chain has TRBV11-3 and TRBJ1-1, with a possible D match to TRBD1 (5 bases). The V end lost 2 bases, the J end lost 7 bases, and 11 bases lay between the germline ends. CDR3 length: 13 amino acids. CDR1 and CDR2 (germline): SGHNT, YENEEA. CDR3 in amino acids: CASSLMGLGEAFF. The CDR3, as DNA: TGTGCCAGCAGCTTAATGGGGCTTGGTGAAGCTTTCTTT.

The CDR3 is CASTRGAETETQYF. In DNA, the CDR3 is TGTGCCAGTACCAGGGGGGCAGAGACAGAGACCCAGTACTTC. The chain couples TRBV19 to TRBJ2-5; D is possibly TRBD1 (7 bases). Per the germline V gene, CDR1 is LNHDA and CDR2 is SQIVND (reference sequence). The length of the CDR3 is 14 residues. V lost 7 bases and J lost 4, with 16 bases in between.

This clone has a single count. The rearrangement uses TRBV28 and TRBJ2-3; D may match TRBD1 or TRBD2 (6 bases each). The ends were cut back, 3 bases at V and 6 bases at J, with 13 bases in the middle. In germline, CDR1 is MDHEN, CDR2 SYDVKM. CDR3 length: 14 residues. The CDR3 sequence: CASSFPGARDTQYF. DNA of the CDR3: TGTGCCAGCAGTTTTCCGGGGGCTCGTGATACGCAGTATTTT.